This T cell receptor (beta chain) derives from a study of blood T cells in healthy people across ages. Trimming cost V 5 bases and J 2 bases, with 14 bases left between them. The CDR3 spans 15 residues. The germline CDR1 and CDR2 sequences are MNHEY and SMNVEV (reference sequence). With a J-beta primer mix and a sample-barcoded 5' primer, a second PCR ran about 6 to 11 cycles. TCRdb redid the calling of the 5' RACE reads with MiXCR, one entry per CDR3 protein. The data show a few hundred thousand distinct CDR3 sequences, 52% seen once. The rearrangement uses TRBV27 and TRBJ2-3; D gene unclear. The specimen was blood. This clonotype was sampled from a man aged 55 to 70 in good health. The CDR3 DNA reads TGTGCCAGCAGTATCCTTAGAACCACCACAGATACGCAGTATTTT. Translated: CASSILRTTTDTQYF.